This T cell receptor beta chain was identified in a study of response to subunit inactivated influenza vaccine (dated by TCRdb to between 2017 and 2018). Context from the whole study: Deep quantitative T cell receptor repertoire profiling was used in the study to track responses to a trivalent subunit inactivated influenza vaccine.

Libraries were built with RT-PCR. This sample was sequenced with an Illumina HiSeq 2500. TCRdb itself trimmed the public reads at Q25 with fastp, ran MiXCR and retained productive beta chains. Each entry is one CDR3 protein sequence, shown with its most common DNA and genes. The sample includes 650,000 to 800,000 distinct CDR3 sequences, with about 18% observed a single time. Under 13% of the sample goes to the ten largest clones. The germline V gene encodes CDR1 DFQATT and CDR2 SNEGSKA (reference sequence). Reading from cysteine to phenylalanine, the CDR3 counts 13 amino acids. Only CDR3 DNA remains: 39 bases, in frame from the first base. The junction shows trimming of 8 bases on V and 0 bases on J, and the gene matches do not reach 6 bases of it. A note on this clonotype: The clone's antigen remains unknown. The record has no base qualities; no much larger clone is one base away.

Here is what the overall study found, with its caveats: The authors proposed that each seasonal influenza vaccination may bring in only a limited number of new T cells.

The sequences come from PBMCs from blood, collected about 5 days after vaccination. The TCR sequence derives from a man aged 50 to 59 who received an inactivated influenza vaccine. Donor details come from another sample of the same person, matched by shared clones. The chain employs TRBV20-1 and TRBJ1-1; a stretch of 7 junction bases matches TRBD1. The nucleotide sequence is given as TGCAGTACTCCCGACAGGGTGAACACTGAAGCTTTCTTT. The translation is CSTPDRVNTEAFF.